The sequence of this TCR beta chain was determined in a study of blood T cell repertoires in COVID-19. Study information: COVID-19 samples collected from the United States, Italy and Spain covered acute and convalescent phases.

Enrollees, about 18 to 95 years old, lived in around 23 US areas. Each participant's cohort was designated according to participant-reported clinical history. Recovered status in Cohort 3 required two negative PCRs, clearance, or symptom resolution. The assay was immunoSEQ multiplex PCR, and TCRdb's table has in-frame clones only and misses some. The sample contains some 390,000 clones, approximately 92% of which appear only once. This CDR3 region has 18 residues. This clonotype originated in a man younger than 40 who had recovered from COVID-19. Sequencing was done on a sample of PBMCs or T cells enriched from blood (not recorded which). This chain links TRBV21-1 with TRBJ2-7; the D call of TRBD2 is as the table states it, not checked on the DNA. TRBV21-1 is a pseudogene segment. CDR3 DNA: TGTGCCAGCAGCAAAGAGGAACTAGCGGCCAAGGCCGGCTACGAGCAGTACTTC. It codes for CASSKEELAAKAGYEQYF.